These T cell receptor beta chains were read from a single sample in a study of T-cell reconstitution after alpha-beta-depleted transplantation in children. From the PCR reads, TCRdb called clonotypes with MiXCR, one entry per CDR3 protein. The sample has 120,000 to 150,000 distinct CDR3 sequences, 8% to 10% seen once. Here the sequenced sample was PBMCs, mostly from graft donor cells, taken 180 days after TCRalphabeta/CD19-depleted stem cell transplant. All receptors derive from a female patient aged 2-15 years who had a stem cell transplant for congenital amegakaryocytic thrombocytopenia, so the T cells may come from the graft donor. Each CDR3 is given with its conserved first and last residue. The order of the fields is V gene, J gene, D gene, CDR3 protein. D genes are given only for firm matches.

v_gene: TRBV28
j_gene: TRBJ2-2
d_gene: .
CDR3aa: CASSSGLTGELFF

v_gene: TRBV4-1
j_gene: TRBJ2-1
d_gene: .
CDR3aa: CASSRSSLVYNEQFF

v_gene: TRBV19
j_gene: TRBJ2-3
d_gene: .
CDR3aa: CASSGWPDTQYF

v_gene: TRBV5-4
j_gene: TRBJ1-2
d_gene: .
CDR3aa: CASSAGTESYGYTF

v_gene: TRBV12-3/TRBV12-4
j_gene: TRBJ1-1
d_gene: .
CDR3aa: CASSLSVGPEAFF

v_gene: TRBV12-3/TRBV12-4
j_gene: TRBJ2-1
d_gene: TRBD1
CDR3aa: CASSFPDRVAFF

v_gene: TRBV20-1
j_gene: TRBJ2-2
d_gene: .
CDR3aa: CSARDLGWGGRSGELFF

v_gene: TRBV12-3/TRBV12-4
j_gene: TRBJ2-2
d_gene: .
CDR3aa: CASMGRVDTGELFF

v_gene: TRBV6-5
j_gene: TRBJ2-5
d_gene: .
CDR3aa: CASSYYSGGWETQYF

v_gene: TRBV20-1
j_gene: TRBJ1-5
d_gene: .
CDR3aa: CSAPAYSNQPQHF

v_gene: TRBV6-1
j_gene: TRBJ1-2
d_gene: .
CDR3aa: CASRVGVNYGYTF

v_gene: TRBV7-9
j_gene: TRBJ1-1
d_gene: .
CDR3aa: CASSLRAGDTEAFF

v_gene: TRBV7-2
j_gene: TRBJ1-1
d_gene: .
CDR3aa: CASSLGSGVPWGTEAFF

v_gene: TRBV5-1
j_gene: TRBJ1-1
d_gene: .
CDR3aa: CASSLAESWVGTEAFF

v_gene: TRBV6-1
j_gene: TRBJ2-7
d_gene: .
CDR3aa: CASSEGGGAYEQYF